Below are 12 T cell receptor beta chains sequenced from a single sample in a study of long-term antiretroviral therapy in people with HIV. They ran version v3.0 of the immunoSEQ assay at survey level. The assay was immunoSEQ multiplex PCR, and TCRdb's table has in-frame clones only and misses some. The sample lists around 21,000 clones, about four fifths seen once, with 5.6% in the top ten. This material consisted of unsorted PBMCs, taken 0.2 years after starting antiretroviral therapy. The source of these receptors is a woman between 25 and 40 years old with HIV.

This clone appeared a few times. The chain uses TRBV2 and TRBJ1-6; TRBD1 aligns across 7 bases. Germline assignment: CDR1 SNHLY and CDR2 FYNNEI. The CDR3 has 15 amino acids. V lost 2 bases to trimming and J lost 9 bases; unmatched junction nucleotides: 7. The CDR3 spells CASSERTGEASPLHF. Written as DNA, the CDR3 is TGTGCCAGCAGTGAAAGAACAGGGGAGGCTTCACCCCTCCACTTT.

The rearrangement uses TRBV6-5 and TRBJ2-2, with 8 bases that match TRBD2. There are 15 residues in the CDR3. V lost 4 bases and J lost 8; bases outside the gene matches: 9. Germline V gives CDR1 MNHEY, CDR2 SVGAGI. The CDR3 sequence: CASSSATSAKGELFF. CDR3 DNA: TGTGCCAGCAGTTCCGCGACTAGCGCGAAGGGGGAGCTGTTTTTT.

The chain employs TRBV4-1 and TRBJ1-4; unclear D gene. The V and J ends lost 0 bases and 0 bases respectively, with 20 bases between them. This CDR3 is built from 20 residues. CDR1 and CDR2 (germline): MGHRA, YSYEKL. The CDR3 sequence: CASSQERANIRGATNEKLFF. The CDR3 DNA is TGCGCCAGCAGCCAAGAAAGAGCTAATATCCGGGGAGCAACTAATGAAAAACTGTTTTTT.

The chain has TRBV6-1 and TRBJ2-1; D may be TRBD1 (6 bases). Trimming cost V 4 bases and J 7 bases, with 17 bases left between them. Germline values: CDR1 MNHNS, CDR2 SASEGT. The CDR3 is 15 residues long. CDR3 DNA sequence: TGTGCCAGCAGTGTCCGGGACACAACCCCAAATGAGCAGTTCTTC. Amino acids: CASSVRDTTPNEQFF.

The CDR3 spells CASSSEGAGTYNEQFF. The CDR3 DNA follows: TGTGCCAGCAGCTCCGAAGGAGCGGGGACTTACAATGAGCAGTTCTTC. J is TRBJ2-1 and V is TRBV7-3; 7 bases line up with TRBD2. CDR1 is SGHTA and CDR2 is FQGTGA in the germline V gene. With V trimmed by 4 bases and J by 4 bases, 10 bases remained unmatched. This CDR3 contains 16 residues.

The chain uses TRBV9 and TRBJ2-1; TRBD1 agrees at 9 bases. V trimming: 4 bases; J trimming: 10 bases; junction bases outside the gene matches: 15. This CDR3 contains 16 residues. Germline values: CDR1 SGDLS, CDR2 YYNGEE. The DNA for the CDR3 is TGTGCCAGCAGCTTCGGGGACAGGGCCTTAGGGGAAGAGCAGTTCTTC. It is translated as CASSFGDRALGEEQFF.

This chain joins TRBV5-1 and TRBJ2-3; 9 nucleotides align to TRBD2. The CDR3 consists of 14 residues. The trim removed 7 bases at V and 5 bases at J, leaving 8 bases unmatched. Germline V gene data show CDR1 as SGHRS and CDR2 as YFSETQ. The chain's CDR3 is CASSGGLAGDTQYF. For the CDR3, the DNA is TGCGCCAGCTCGGGGGGACTAGCTGGAGATACGCAGTATTTT.

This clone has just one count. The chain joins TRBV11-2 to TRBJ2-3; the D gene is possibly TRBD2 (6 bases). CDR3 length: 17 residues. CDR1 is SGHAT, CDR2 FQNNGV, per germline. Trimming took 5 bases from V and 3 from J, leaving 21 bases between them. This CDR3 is CASSPAGGSGKTDTQYF. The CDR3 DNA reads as TGTGCCAGCAGCCCGGCTGGGGGGTCAGGGAAAACAGATACGCAGTATTTT.

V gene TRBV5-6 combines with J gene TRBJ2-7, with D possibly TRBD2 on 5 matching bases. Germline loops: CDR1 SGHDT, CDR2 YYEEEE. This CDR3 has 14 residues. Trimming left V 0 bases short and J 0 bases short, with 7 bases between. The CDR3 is CASSLGLSSYEQYF. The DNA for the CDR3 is TGTGCCAGCAGCTTGGGACTAAGCTCCTACGAGCAGTACTTC.

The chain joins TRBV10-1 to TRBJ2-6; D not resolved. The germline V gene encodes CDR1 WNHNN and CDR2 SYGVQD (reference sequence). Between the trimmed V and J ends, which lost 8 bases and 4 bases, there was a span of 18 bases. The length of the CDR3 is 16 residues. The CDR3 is CASYLKDWTGANVLTF. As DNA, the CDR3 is TGCGCCAGCTATTTAAAGGATTGGACCGGGGCCAACGTCCTGACTTTC.

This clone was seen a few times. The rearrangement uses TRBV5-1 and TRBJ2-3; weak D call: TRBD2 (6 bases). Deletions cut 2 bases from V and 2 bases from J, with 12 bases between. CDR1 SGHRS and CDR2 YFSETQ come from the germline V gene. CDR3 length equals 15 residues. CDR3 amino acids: CASSFFGGYTDTQYF. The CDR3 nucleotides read TGCGCCAGCAGCTTTTTCGGGGGATACACAGATACGCAGTATTTT.

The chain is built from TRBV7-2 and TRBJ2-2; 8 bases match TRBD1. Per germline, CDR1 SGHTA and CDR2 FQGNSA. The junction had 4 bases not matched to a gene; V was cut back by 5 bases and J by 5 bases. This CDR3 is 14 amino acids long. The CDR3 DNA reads TGTGCCAGCAGCCCACGACAGGGGACCGGGGAGCTGTTTTTT. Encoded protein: CASSPRQGTGELFF.